These T cell receptor beta chains were read from a single sample in a study of cytomegalovirus exposure and HLA in healthy donors. This table comes from immunoSEQ multiplex PCR, and its TCRdb copy is limited to in-frame clones, with some not included. The table gives more than 95,000 clones; the top ten clones make up approximately 3.7% of it. The source material was PBMCs. Source of these receptors: a man aged 35-49 years in good health and CMV-seronegative. Both conserved end residues are part of each CDR3. A D gene is named only where the DNA matches it firmly.

j_call,v_call,d_call,cdr3_nt,cdr3_aa
TRBJ1-5,TRBV5-1,.,TGCGCCAGCAGCACCTTAGGGTCCTCGGGGGAGCCCCAGCATTTT,CASSTLGSSGEPQHF
TRBJ2-5,TRBV15,TRBD2,TGTGCCACCAGCCAAGGACTAGCGGGAGGGCAAGAGACCCAGTACTTC,CATSQGLAGGQETQYF
TRBJ1-6,TRBV30,TRBD1,TGTGCCTGGAGTGTACAGGGGAGCTCCTATAATTCACCCCTCCACTTT,CAWSVQGSSYNSPLHF
TRBJ2-7,TRBV18,.,TGTGCCAGCTCACCACCTTCTAAGGGGGCCTACGAGCAGTACTTC,CASSPPSKGAYEQYF
TRBJ2-1,TRBV30,TRBD2,TGTGCCTGGAGTGAACGGAGCGGGATATACAATGAGCAGTTCTTC,CAWSERSGIYNEQFF
TRBJ2-5,TRBV5-6,TRBD2,TGTGCCAGCAGCTTGGGGACTAGCGGACGAGAGACCCAGTACTTC,CASSLGTSGRETQYF
TRBJ2-3,TRBV5-4,TRBD2,TGTGCCAGCAGCTGGGGGGGGGAACTCACAGATACGCAGTATTTT,CASSWGGELTDTQYF
TRBJ2-7,TRBV6-5,.,TGTGCCAGCAGTTATGACGGACAGGACTACTCCTACGAGCAGTACTTC,CASSYDGQDYSYEQYF
TRBJ2-7,TRBV29-1,.,TGCAGCGTTACGGGAACCTACGAGCAGTACTTC,CSVTGTYEQYF
TRBJ2-5,TRBV5-1,TRBD1,TGCGCCAGCAGCTTGGGGACAGGATGGGAGACCCAGTACTTC,CASSLGTGWETQYF
TRBJ1-2,TRBV5-1,TRBD1,TGCGCCAGCAGCGCGGACAGGGTGAAATTGGAGGATGGCTACACCTTC,CASSADRVKLEDGYTF
TRBJ1-1,TRBV30,.,TGTGCCTGGAGTACACTATTGCTAACAGGGGAAGCTTTCTTT,CAWSTLLLTGEAFF
TRBJ2-5,TRBV5-1,TRBD1,TGCGCCAGCAGCTTGGAGCCGACAGGGATGGAGACCCAGTACTTC,CASSLEPTGMETQYF
TRBJ2-7,TRBV11-3,TRBD2,TGTGCCAGCAGCTTAGATCAAGGGACTAGGACTTCCGAGCAGTACTTC,CASSLDQGTRTSEQYF
TRBJ1-2,TRBV6-1,TRBD1,TGTGCCAGCAGTGCAGGACAGGGACACTATGGCTACACCTTC,CASSAGQGHYGYTF
TRBJ2-7,TRBV29-1,.,TGCAGCGTTGTTAGCTGGGACGAGCAGTACTTC,CSVVSWDEQYF
TRBJ2-7,TRBV18,.,TGTGCCAGCTCACCTTTGGAGGGCTTATCCTACGAGCAGTACTTC,CASSPLEGLSYEQYF
TRBJ2-1,TRBV7-8,TRBD1,TGTGCCAGTTTACAGGGGGCCCACAATGAGCAGTTCTTC,CASLQGAHNEQFF
TRBJ1-2,TRBV14,.,TGTGCCAGCAGCCAAGCTGCTTCGGAGGGGCTATCCTATGGCTACACCTTC,CASSQAASEGLSYGYTF
TRBJ1-4,TRBV2,.,TGTGCCAGCATCCTTCATGAAAAACTGTTTTTT,CASILHEKLFF
TRBJ2-2,TRBV18,.,TGTGCCAGCTCAGACAGCTGGAACACCGGGGAGCTGTTTTTT,CASSDSWNTGELFF
TRBJ2-4,TRBV15,TRBD2,TGTGCCACCAGCAGAGCCCTACTGGGAGCGGGGATCAAAAACATTCAGTACTTC,CATSRALLGAGIKNIQYF
TRBJ1-2,TRBV28,TRBD1,TGTGCCAGCAGTTTAGGAGGGGGCGTGAGGTATGGCTACACCTTC,CASSLGGGVRYGYTF
TRBJ1-2,TRBV30,.,TGTGCCTGGAGACTGGACAGCAACTATGGCTACACCTTC,CAWRLDSNYGYTF
TRBJ2-5,TRBV28,TRBD1,TGTGCCAGCAGCCCGGGACAGGCACAAGAGACCCAGTACTTC,CASSPGQAQETQYF
TRBJ2-7,TRBV19,.,TGTGCCAGTAGTGAGAGGTCTGCCTACGAGCAGTACTTC,CASSERSAYEQYF
TRBJ1-5,TRBV30,.,TGTGCCTGGAGTCCCGACAGGAGCAATCAGCCCCAGCATTTT,CAWSPDRSNQPQHF
TRBJ2-1,TRBV27,.,TGTGCCAGCAGTTCGGGGGTTCTCAATGAGCAGTTCTTC,CASSSGVLNEQFF
TRBJ2-7,TRBV7-8,TRBD2,TGTGCCAGCAGCCCCCTTAGCGGGAGTAGGTACGAGCAGTACTTC,CASSPLSGSRYEQYF
TRBJ2-3,TRBV10-1,TRBD2,TGCGCCAGCAGTGAAGAGGCGGGAGGCACAGATACGCAGTATTTT,CASSEEAGGTDTQYF
TRBJ1-2,TRBV6-6,TRBD1,TGTGCCAGCAGTTCGACAGGGGCGCTCGACTATGGCTACACCTTC,CASSSTGALDYGYTF
TRBJ2-1,TRBV11-3,TRBD1,TGTGCCAGCAGCCCCCGTGGGGGACAGGGGGCCTCTGAGCAGTTCTTC,CASSPRGGQGASEQFF
TRBJ2-2,TRBV9,TRBD2,TGTGCCAGCAGCGTGTCGCGGGGGACCGGGGAGCTGTTTTTT,CASSVSRGTGELFF